This T cell receptor (beta chain) was profiled in a study of graft-versus-host responses after intestinal transplantation. As for the study in general: Uniformly, recipients were administered anti-thymocyte globulin induction with subsequent tacrolimus and steroids for two to three years.

This clone was recorded a few times. Its target is not known. CDR3 length equals 16 residues. After removal of 5 bases from V and 0 bases from J, the junction contained 6 bases not matched to a gene. CDR1 is LNHNV and CDR2 is YYDKDF in the germline V gene (reference sequence). The table came from immunoSEQ multiplex PCR; TCRdb's copy has only in-frame clones and leaves some out. Here the sample spans about 86,000 clones, roughly four fifths being singletons. General study points: GvH clones turned up in recipient marrow; some had shown up first in ileum or blood. Individuals who had graft-donor T cell macrochimerism had allografts that showed high graft-versus-host to host-versus-graft clonal ratios.

The source of this sequence is a human donor who received an intestinal transplant. This specimen consisted of unstimulated CD8+ T cells sorted from spleen or lymph node cells, obtained before intestinal transplant. V gene TRBV15 combines with J gene TRBJ2-2; TRBD2 aligns across 7 bases. The DNA of the CDR3 is TGTGCCACCAGCCGGGACTATGGGGCGAACACCGGGGAGCTGTTTTTT. It is translated as CATSRDYGANTGELFF. The full variable domain, with the rest looked up from reference TRBV15 and TRBJ2-2, is DAMVIQNPRYQVTQFGKPVTLSCSQTLNHNVMYWYQQKSSQAPKLLFHYYDKDFNNEADTPDNFQSRRPNTSFCFLDIRSPGLGDTAMYLCATSRDYGANTGELFFGEGSRLTVL.